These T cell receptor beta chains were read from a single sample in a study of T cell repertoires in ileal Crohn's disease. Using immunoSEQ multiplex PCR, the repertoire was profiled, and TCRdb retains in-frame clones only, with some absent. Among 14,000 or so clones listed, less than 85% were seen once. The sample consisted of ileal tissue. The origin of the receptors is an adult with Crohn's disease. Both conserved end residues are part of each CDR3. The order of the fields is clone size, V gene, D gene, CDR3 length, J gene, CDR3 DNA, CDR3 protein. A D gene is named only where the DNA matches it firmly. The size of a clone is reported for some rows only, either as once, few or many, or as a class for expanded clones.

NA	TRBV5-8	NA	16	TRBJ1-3	TGTGCCAGCAGCTTGGGAGGCCGAGGTGCTGGAAACACCATATATTTT	CASSLGGRGAGNTIYF
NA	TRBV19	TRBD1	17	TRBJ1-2	TGTGCCAGTACCCCGACAGGGGAAAAAGGGGCTAACTATGGCTACACCTTC	CASTPTGEKGANYGYTF
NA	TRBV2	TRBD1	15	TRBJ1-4	TGTGCCAGCAGTGCAACAGGGGGTTTGGGTGAAAAACTGTTTTTT	CASSATGGLGEKLFF
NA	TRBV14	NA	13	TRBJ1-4	TGTGCCAGCAGTCAAGAGTGGCAGAGTACACTGTTTTTT	CASSQEWQSTLFF
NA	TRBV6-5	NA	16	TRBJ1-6	TGTGCCAGCAGTTACTCATTGCGGGGAGATGCTTCACCCCTCCACTTT	CASSYSLRGDASPLHF
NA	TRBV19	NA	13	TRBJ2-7	TGTGCCACCCTACCCCCCCCCGGGTATTGCGGGTACTTC	CATLPPPGYCGYF
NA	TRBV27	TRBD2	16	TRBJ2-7	TGTGCCAGCAGTCCAAGGGGGGCGGGGGGTAGGTACGAGCAGTACTTC	CASSPRGAGGRYEQYF
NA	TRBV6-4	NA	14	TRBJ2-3	TGTGCCAGCAGTACCGCAGGGGGGGCAGATACGCAGTATTTT	CASSTAGGADTQYF
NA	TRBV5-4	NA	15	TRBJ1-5	TGTGCCAGCAGCTTGGGAGGGTTGCGCAATCAGCCCCAGCATTTT	CASSLGGLRNQPQHF
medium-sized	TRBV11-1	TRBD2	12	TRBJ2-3	TGTGCCAGCAGCCTGACTAGCGGGACGCAGTATTTT	CASSLTSGTQYF
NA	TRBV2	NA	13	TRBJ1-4	TGTGCCAGCAGGTCTACCGGGGGGGAAAAACTGTTTTTT	CASRSTGGEKLFF
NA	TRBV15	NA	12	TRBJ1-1	TGTGCCACCAGCCATACAGGGAGCGAAGCTTTCTTT	CATSHTGSEAFF
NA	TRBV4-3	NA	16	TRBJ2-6	TGCGCCAGCAGCTTAGGGTCACAAAGTCGGGCCAACGTCCTGACTTTC	CASSLGSQSRANVLTF
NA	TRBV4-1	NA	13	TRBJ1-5	TGCGCCAGCAGCCTGGGGGTCGATCAGCCCCAGCATTTT	CASSLGVDQPQHF
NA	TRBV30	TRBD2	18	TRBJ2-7	TGTGCCTGGAGTGTACCACGGGGGGGCTCGTCTGCACTCTACGAGCAGTACTTC	CAWSVPRGGSSALYEQYF
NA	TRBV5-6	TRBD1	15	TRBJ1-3	TGTGCCAGCACCGTCACAGGGGGATTCGGAAACACCATATATTTT	CASTVTGGFGNTIYF
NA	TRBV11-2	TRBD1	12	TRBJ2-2	TGTGCCAGCAGCACAGGGGCCGGGGAGCTGTTTTTT	CASSTGAGELFF
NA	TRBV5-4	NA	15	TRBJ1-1	TGTGCCAGCAGCTACGGCAGGGGAGGATATACTGAAGCTTTCTTT	CASSYGRGGYTEAFF
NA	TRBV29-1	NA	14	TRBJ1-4	TGCAGCGTTGGAGTGGGCGGGCGAAATGAAAAACTGTTTTTT	CSVGVGGRNEKLFF
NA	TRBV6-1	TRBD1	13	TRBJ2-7	TGTGCCAGCGAGGGACAGGCATCCTACGAGCAGTACTTC	CASEGQASYEQYF
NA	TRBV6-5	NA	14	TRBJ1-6	TGTGCCAGCAGACCCCTAAGGGGCAATTCACCCCTCCACTTT	CASRPLRGNSPLHF
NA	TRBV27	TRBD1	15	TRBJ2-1	TGTGCCAGCAGTCACGACAGGGGTTTGGTTAATGAGCAGTTCTTC	CASSHDRGLVNEQFF
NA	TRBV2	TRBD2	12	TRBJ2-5	TGTGCCAGCAGACTAGCGGGGGGGACCCAGTACTTC	CASRLAGGTQYF
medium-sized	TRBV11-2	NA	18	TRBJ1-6	TGTGCCAGCAGCTTTCCTCCCGGGGGCGCGAGATATAATTCACCCCTCCACTTT	CASSFPPGGARYNSPLHF
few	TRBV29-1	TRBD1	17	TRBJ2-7	TGCAGCGTTGAAGGGGGTAGCCCCGGGACAGGGGGCTACGAGCAGTACTTC	CSVEGGSPGTGGYEQYF
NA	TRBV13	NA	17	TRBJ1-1	TGTGCCAGCAGCTCCTCCCCCCGCGGGGCCACGAACACTGAAGCTTTCTTT	CASSSSPRGATNTEAFF
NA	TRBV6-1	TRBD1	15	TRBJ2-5	TGTGCCAGCAGTGGAGGGACAGGGCGGAGAGAGACCCAGTACTTC	CASSGGTGRRETQYF
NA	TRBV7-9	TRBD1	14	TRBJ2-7	TGTGCCAGCAGTTCCGGGACAGGGATATACGAGCAGTACTTC	CASSSGTGIYEQYF
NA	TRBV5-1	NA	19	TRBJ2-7	TGCGCCAGCAGCCTGGGCCCTGCCGGGAAACAGATAAGCCCCTACGAGCAGTACTTC	CASSLGPAGKQISPYEQYF
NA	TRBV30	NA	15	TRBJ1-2	TGTGCCTGGAGTGAGTACAGGGTTTCGAACTATGGCTACACCTTC	CAWSEYRVSNYGYTF
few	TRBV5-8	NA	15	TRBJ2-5	TGTGCCAGCAGCCAGCGGGCAGCCACGTTGGAGACCCAGTACTTC	CASSQRAATLETQYF
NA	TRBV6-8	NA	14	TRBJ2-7	TGTGCCAGCAGTGGACGGGGGAGCTCCTACGAGCAGTACTTC	CASSGRGSSYEQYF
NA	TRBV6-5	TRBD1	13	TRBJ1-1	TGTGCCAGCAGTTCCTCAGGGGGAACTGAAGCTTTCTTT	CASSSSGGTEAFF
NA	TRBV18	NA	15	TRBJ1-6	TGTGCCAGCTCACCCGGTAGGGGAATAGGTTCACCCCTCCACTTT	CASSPGRGIGSPLHF
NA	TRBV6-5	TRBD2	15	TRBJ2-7	TGTGCCAGCAGTTTGGCCAGCGGGGGGGGATGGGAGCAGTACTTC	CASSLASGGGWEQYF
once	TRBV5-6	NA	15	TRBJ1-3	TGTGCCAGCAGCTCAGGGCCCTTCTCTGGAAACACCATATATTTT	CASSSGPFSGNTIYF
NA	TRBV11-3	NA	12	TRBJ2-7	TGTGCCAGCAGCTTAATGGAATACGAGCAGTACTTC	CASSLMEYEQYF
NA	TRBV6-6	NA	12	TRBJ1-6	TGTGCCAGCAGTTACGACAAGGGCACCCTCCACTTT	CASSYDKGTLHF
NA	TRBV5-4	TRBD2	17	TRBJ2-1	TGTGCCAGCAGCCCAGGACTAGCGGGGGGGAACAACAATGAGCAGTTCTTC	CASSPGLAGGNNNEQFF
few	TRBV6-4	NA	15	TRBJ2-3	TGTGCCAGCAGCCCCACCGCGGGAAGCACAGATACGCAGTATTTT	CASSPTAGSTDTQYF
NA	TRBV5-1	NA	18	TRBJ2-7	TGCGCCAGCAGCTCACCTCACCCCACCAATCAACCGGGGTACGAGCAGTACTTC	CASSSPHPTNQPGYEQYF
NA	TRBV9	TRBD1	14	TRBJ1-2	TGTGCCAGCAGCAGACAGGGGGTTAACTATGGCTACACCTTC	CASSRQGVNYGYTF
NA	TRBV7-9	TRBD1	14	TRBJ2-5	TGTGCCAGCAGCTTAGGGGGCAGACAGGGAACCCAGTACTTC	CASSLGGRQGTQYF
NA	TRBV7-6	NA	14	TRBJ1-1	TGTGCCAGCAGCTTAGGGATGGGGGACACTGAAGCTTTCTTT	CASSLGMGDTEAFF
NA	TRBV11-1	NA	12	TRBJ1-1	TGTGCCAGCAGCTTAGCGTCAGCTGAAGCTTTCTTT	CASSLASAEAFF
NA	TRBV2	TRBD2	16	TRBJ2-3	TGTGCCAGCAGTGAAGATGAGCGGGGGAGCACAGATACGCAGTATTTT	CASSEDERGSTDTQYF
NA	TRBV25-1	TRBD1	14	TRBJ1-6	TGTGCCAGCAGTGGCGGGACAGGGGACTCACCCCTCCACTTT	CASSGGTGDSPLHF
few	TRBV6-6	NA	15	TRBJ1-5	TGTGCCACCTGCTTGGGGAAGAATAGCAATCAGCCCCAGCATTTT	CATCLGKNSNQPQHF
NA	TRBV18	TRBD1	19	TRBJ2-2	TGTGCCAGCTCACCACAGAACGCCGGGACAGCAGTGGAGACCGGGGAGCTGTTTTTT	CASSPQNAGTAVETGELFF
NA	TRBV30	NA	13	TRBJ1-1	TGTGCCTGGAGTGTATTTTCCCCCCAGAGGCCTTTCTTT	CAWSVFSPQRPFF